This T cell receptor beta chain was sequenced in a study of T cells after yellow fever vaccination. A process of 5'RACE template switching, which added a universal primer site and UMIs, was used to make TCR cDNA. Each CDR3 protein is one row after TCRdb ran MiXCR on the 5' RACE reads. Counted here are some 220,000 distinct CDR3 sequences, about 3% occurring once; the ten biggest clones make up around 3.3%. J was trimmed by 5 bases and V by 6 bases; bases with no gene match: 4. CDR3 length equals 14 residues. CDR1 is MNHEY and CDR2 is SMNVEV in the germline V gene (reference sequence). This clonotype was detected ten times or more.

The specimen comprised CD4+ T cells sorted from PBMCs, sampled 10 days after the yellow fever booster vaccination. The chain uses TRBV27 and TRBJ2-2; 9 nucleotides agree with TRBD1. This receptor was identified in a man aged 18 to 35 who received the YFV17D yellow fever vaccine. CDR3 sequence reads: CASRQGARTGELFF. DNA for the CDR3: TGTGCCAGCAGACAGGGGGCGAGAACCGGGGAGCTGTTTTTT.